This T cell receptor beta chain is drawn from a study of T cells after yellow fever vaccination. Study-level points and caveats: The secondary response showed a weaker magnitude and a faster peak, day 5 versus 15. Booster samples showed a return of most primary-vaccination clones (roughly 95% CD4, approximately 88% CD8).

TCRdb reprocessed the 5' RACE reads via MiXCR and lists one record per CDR3 protein. Among a few hundred thousand distinct CDR3 sequences, 3% to 4% were seen once, and the ten largest hold less than 3.5%. The CDR3 sequence is 12 residues long. Germline V gives CDR1 SGHTA, CDR2 FQGNSA. V was pared by 4 bases and J by 11 bases, with 13 bases between. This clonotype was recorded at least ten times. What it binds is not known. This sequence originates from a man aged 18 to 30 who received the YFV17D yellow fever vaccine. Here the sequenced sample was CD4+ T cells sorted from PBMCs, taken 10 days after the yellow fever booster vaccination. This chain joins TRBV7-2 and TRBJ2-3; maybe TRBD2 (5 bases). Written as DNA, the CDR3 is TGTGCCAGCAGCTCGACTACCGTCGAGCAGTATTTT. The encoded protein is CASSSTTVEQYF.